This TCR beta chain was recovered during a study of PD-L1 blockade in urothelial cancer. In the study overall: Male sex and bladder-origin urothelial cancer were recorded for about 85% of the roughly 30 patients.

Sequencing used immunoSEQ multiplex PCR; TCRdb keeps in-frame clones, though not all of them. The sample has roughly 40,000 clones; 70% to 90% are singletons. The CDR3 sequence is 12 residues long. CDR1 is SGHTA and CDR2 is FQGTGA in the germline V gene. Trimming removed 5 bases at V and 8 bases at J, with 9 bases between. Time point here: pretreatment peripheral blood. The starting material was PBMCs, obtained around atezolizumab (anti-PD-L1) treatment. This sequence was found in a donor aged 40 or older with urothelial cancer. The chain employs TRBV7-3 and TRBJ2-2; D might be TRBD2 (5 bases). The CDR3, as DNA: TGTGCCAGCAGCAAACCGGGAGGGGAGCTGTTTTTT. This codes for CASSKPGGELFF. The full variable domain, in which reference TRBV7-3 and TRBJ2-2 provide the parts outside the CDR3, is GAGVSQTPSNKVTEKGKYVELRCDPISGHTALYWYRQSLGQGPEFLIYFQGTGAADDSGLPNDRFFAVRPEGSVSTLKIQRTERGDSAVYLCASSKPGGELFFGEGSRLTVL.